The clone carrying this TCR beta chain came up a few times. Antigen specificity is unknown. Germline V lookup: CDR1 SGHDN, CDR2 FVKESK. Unmatched junction bases numbered 5, after V lost 3 bases and J lost 1 base. The CDR3 runs 15 residues. Together with a sample-barcoded 5' primer, a J-beta primer mix was included in a second PCR lasting about 7 to 11 cycles. Every sample gave at least 2.5 million paired-end reads containing CDR3. MiXCR, run by TCRdb on the 5' RACE reads, gives a single entry per CDR3 protein. The data contain about 1.4 million distinct CDR3 sequences, approximately 60% of them singletons. The data derive from a study of blood T cells in healthy people across ages. Whole-study results and caveats: Estimates of total diversity, which came from one million sequenced T cells, were considered to be underestimates. The recorded TCR beta diversity per million T cells decreased in a roughly linear manner with age.

Every participating donor contributed 7.5 to 10 milliliters of peripheral blood through a draw. The receptor was derived from a man younger than 30 in good health. This sequence joins TRBV14 and TRBJ2-5; 7 nucleotides match TRBD1. Source material: blood. In DNA, the CDR3 is TGTGCCAGCAGCCATTACGGGACAGCCCAAGAGACCCAGTACTTC. Translating it yields CASSHYGTAQETQYF.